The rows below give T cell receptor beta chains drawn from one sample of a study of OX40 agonist ivuxolimab in advanced cancers. Clones were sequenced by immunoSEQ multiplex PCR, and TCRdb holds only the in-frame ones, with some missing. The repertoire holds around 98,000 clones, with approximately 90% as singletons. This specimen consisted of CD4+ or CD8+ T cells sorted from blood, obtained in a trial of the OX40 agonist ivuxolimab. Source of these receptors: an adult with an advanced solid tumor such as melanoma, head and neck, liver or kidney cancer. CDR3s include the opening cysteine and the closing phenylalanine or tryptophan. Each record gives: CDR3 length, J gene, V gene, clone size, D gene, CDR3 DNA, CDR3 protein. The D gene is left open where the match is weak. Only some rows state a clone size, as once, few, many or a class for expanded clones.

len: 16; j_gene: TRBJ2-7; v_gene: TRBV6-5; abundance: .; d_gene: TRBD2; CDR3nt: TGTGCCAGCAGTTACGTTGCAGCGGGGGGAAAATACGAGCAGTACTTC; CDR3aa: CASSYVAAGGKYEQYF
len: 14; j_gene: TRBJ2-3; v_gene: TRBV19; abundance: once; d_gene: .; CDR3nt: TGTGCCAGTAACGAACAGGGAGGCACAGATACGCAGTATTTT; CDR3aa: CASNEQGGTDTQYF
len: 16; j_gene: TRBJ2-7; v_gene: TRBV5-1; abundance: .; d_gene: .; CDR3nt: TGCGCCAGCAGCGGGAGTGGGGCGCGACCGGACTACGAGCAGTACTTC; CDR3aa: CASSGSGARPDYEQYF
len: 14; j_gene: TRBJ2-7; v_gene: TRBV18; abundance: .; d_gene: TRBD2; CDR3nt: TGTGCCAGCTCGTTAGCGGGGAGCTCCTACGAGCAGTACTTC; CDR3aa: CASSLAGSSYEQYF
len: 20; j_gene: TRBJ2-6; v_gene: TRBV15; abundance: .; d_gene: TRBD1; CDR3nt: TGTGCCGCCCGACCCGGGACAGCCACCCTATTTAGCTCTGGGGCCAACGTCCTGACTTTC; CDR3aa: CAARPGTATLFSSGANVLTF
len: 14; j_gene: TRBJ2-6; v_gene: TRBV11-2; abundance: .; d_gene: .; CDR3nt: TGTGCCAGCACTCGGGTGGCTGGGGCCAACGTCCTGACTTTC; CDR3aa: CASTRVAGANVLTF
len: 14; j_gene: TRBJ1-4; v_gene: TRBV18; abundance: .; d_gene: .; CDR3nt: TGTGCCAGCTCCGGAGGGTCGGGTAATGAAAAACTGTTTTTT; CDR3aa: CASSGGSGNEKLFF
len: 14; j_gene: TRBJ2-7; v_gene: TRBV11-2; abundance: once; d_gene: .; CDR3nt: TGTGCCAGCAGCTTTGTTGGGGGGACCTACGAGCAGTACTTC; CDR3aa: CASSFVGGTYEQYF
len: 13; j_gene: TRBJ1-2; v_gene: TRBV5-1; abundance: .; d_gene: .; CDR3nt: TGCGCCAGCAGCTTGGAGGGGATATATGGCTACACCTTC; CDR3aa: CASSLEGIYGYTF
len: 14; j_gene: TRBJ2-3; v_gene: TRBV9; abundance: .; d_gene: .; CDR3nt: TGTGCCAGCACCCCCTCCGGGATTACAGATACGCAGTATTTT; CDR3aa: CASTPSGITDTQYF
len: 15; j_gene: TRBJ2-3; v_gene: TRBV28; abundance: .; d_gene: .; CDR3nt: TGTGCCAGCAGTTACGGGGCGGCCAGCACAGATACGCAGTATTTT; CDR3aa: CASSYGAASTDTQYF
len: 14; j_gene: TRBJ2-7; v_gene: TRBV5-5; abundance: .; d_gene: TRBD1; CDR3nt: TGTGCCAGCAGCCCACCGGGACAGGGGTACGAGCAGTACTTC; CDR3aa: CASSPPGQGYEQYF
len: 11; j_gene: TRBJ2-5; v_gene: TRBV20-1; abundance: .; d_gene: TRBD2; CDR3nt: TGCAGTGCCCCGGGGGGGGAGACCCAGTACTTC; CDR3aa: CSAPGGETQYF
len: 13; j_gene: TRBJ2-1; v_gene: TRBV2; abundance: .; d_gene: .; CDR3nt: TGTGCCAGCAGTGAAGCCCCCAGGGTCCGGACTCTCTTC; CDR3aa: CASSEAPRVRTLF
len: 16; j_gene: TRBJ1-4; v_gene: TRBV10-3; abundance: .; d_gene: .; CDR3nt: TGTGCCATCAGTGAGGGTGTCGCTGGGCTCAATGAAAAACTGTTTTTT; CDR3aa: CAISEGVAGLNEKLFF
len: 14; j_gene: TRBJ1-2; v_gene: TRBV28; abundance: .; d_gene: .; CDR3nt: TGTGCCAGCAGTTTTCTGGCAGGGGCCTATGGCTACACCTTC; CDR3aa: CASSFLAGAYGYTF
len: 18; j_gene: TRBJ2-2; v_gene: TRBV7-2; abundance: .; d_gene: .; CDR3nt: TGTGCCAGCAGCAGAGACTGGGGGGAGATAACAAACGCCGGGGAGCTGTTTTTT; CDR3aa: CASSRDWGEITNAGELFF
len: 13; j_gene: TRBJ1-2; v_gene: TRBV5-6; abundance: few; d_gene: .; CDR3nt: TGTGCCAGCAGCCGTCGAAGATTATATGGCTACACCTTC; CDR3aa: CASSRRRLYGYTF
len: 14; j_gene: TRBJ2-5; v_gene: TRBV7-9; abundance: .; d_gene: .; CDR3nt: TGTGCCAGCAGCTTCTGGCCAAACCAAGAGACCCAGTACTTC; CDR3aa: CASSFWPNQETQYF
len: 12; j_gene: TRBJ2-3; v_gene: TRBV29-1; abundance: .; d_gene: TRBD1; CDR3nt: TGCAGCTCTGGACAGGGGGGGGATACGCAGTATTTT; CDR3aa: CSSGQGGDTQYF
len: 12; j_gene: TRBJ1-1; v_gene: TRBV10-3; abundance: .; d_gene: .; CDR3nt: TGTGCCATCAGTACCGGACAATCTGAAGCTTTCTTT; CDR3aa: CAISTGQSEAFF
len: 12; j_gene: TRBJ2-3; v_gene: TRBV28; abundance: .; d_gene: TRBD1; CDR3nt: TGTGCGGCGACAGGGCTCGCAGATACGCAGTATTTT; CDR3aa: CAATGLADTQYF
len: 13; j_gene: TRBJ2-3; v_gene: TRBV11-3; abundance: .; d_gene: .; CDR3nt: TGTGCCAGCAGCTTAGATTTACGAAATACGCAGTATTTT; CDR3aa: CASSLDLRNTQYF
len: 12; j_gene: TRBJ2-7; v_gene: TRBV5-1; abundance: .; d_gene: .; CDR3nt: TGCGCCAGCAGCTCCGGTCCGTCCGAGCAGTACTTC; CDR3aa: CASSSGPSEQYF
len: 16; j_gene: TRBJ2-7; v_gene: TRBV12-2; abundance: .; d_gene: .; CDR3nt: TGTGCAAGTCGCTTAGGTGAGTCAGTAACCTCCTACGAGCAGTACTTC; CDR3aa: CASRLGESVTSYEQYF
len: 18; j_gene: TRBJ1-5; v_gene: TRBV21-1; abundance: .; d_gene: .; CDR3nt: TGTGCCAGCACCCCCTCCCGGGACAGCGTTCATAGCAATCAGCCCCAGCATTTT; CDR3aa: CASTPSRDSVHSNQPQHF
len: 15; j_gene: TRBJ2-7; v_gene: TRBV9; abundance: .; d_gene: TRBD1; CDR3nt: TGTGCCAGCAGTGGACAGGGGGGTACATCCTACGAGCAGTACTTC; CDR3aa: CASSGQGGTSYEQYF
len: 15; j_gene: TRBJ1-3; v_gene: TRBV18; abundance: .; d_gene: .; CDR3nt: TGTGCCAGCTCTTTGGACCCAACTTCTGGAAACACCATATATTTT; CDR3aa: CASSLDPTSGNTIYF
len: 15; j_gene: TRBJ1-1; v_gene: TRBV7-9; abundance: .; d_gene: .; CDR3nt: TGTGCCAGCAGCTACTGGGGGGGGAGAAACACTGAAGCTTTCTTT; CDR3aa: CASSYWGGRNTEAFF
len: 16; j_gene: TRBJ2-6; v_gene: TRBV10-3; abundance: .; d_gene: .; CDR3nt: TGTGCCGTCAGCCGGGACGGTTTCTCTGGGGCCAACGTCCTGACTTTC; CDR3aa: CAVSRDGFSGANVLTF
len: 11; j_gene: TRBJ2-2; v_gene: TRBV7-2; abundance: .; d_gene: .; CDR3nt: TGTGCCAGCAGCTCCCCCGGGGAGCTGTTTTTT; CDR3aa: CASSSPGELFF
len: 17; j_gene: TRBJ1-5; v_gene: TRBV15; abundance: once; d_gene: .; CDR3nt: TGTGCCACCAGCAGAGATATCCAAGGGTTGTACAATCAGCCCCAGCATTTT; CDR3aa: CATSRDIQGLYNQPQHF
len: 16; j_gene: TRBJ1-1; v_gene: TRBV4-3; abundance: .; d_gene: .; CDR3nt: TGCGCCAGCAGCCAAGAGGGTGGCAGGCTCAACACTGAAGCTTTCTTT; CDR3aa: CASSQEGGRLNTEAFF
len: 17; j_gene: TRBJ2-3; v_gene: TRBV5-5; abundance: .; d_gene: .; CDR3nt: TGTGCCAGCAGCGGGGGTAGAGGGGCGGATAGCACAGATACGCAGTATTTT; CDR3aa: CASSGGRGADSTDTQYF
len: 18; j_gene: TRBJ1-4; v_gene: TRBV7-6; abundance: .; d_gene: .; CDR3nt: TGTGCCAGCAGCCGAACAGGTGCTCTAAAGGATAGGAATGAAAAACTGTTTTTT; CDR3aa: CASSRTGALKDRNEKLFF
len: 12; j_gene: TRBJ2-5; v_gene: TRBV6-6; abundance: .; d_gene: .; CDR3nt: TGTGCCAGCAGTTCCTCAGGGGAGACCCAGTACTTC; CDR3aa: CASSSSGETQYF
len: 15; j_gene: TRBJ1-1; v_gene: TRBV4-1; abundance: .; d_gene: .; CDR3nt: TGCGCCAGCAGCCAAGGGGCGGGGGGAGTGTTAGGGGCTTTCTTT; CDR3aa: CASSQGAGGVLGAFF
len: 17; j_gene: TRBJ1-3; v_gene: TRBV18; abundance: once; d_gene: TRBD1; CDR3nt: TGTGCCAGCTCATCTTCCGGGACAGGGTTCTCTGGAAACACCATATATTTT; CDR3aa: CASSSSGTGFSGNTIYF
len: 12; j_gene: TRBJ1-5; v_gene: TRBV11-2; abundance: .; d_gene: .; CDR3nt: TGTGCCAGCAGCTTAGTGGGGGGGCCCCAGCATTTT; CDR3aa: CASSLVGGPQHF
len: 14; j_gene: TRBJ2-3; v_gene: TRBV5-6; abundance: .; d_gene: .; CDR3nt: TGTGCCAGTGGTAGCGGTTTTGGGACAGATACGCAGTATTTT; CDR3aa: CASGSGFGTDTQYF
len: 14; j_gene: TRBJ2-3; v_gene: TRBV6-5; abundance: .; d_gene: TRBD1; CDR3nt: TGTGCCAGCAGTTCAACGGACAGGGCAGATACGCAGTATTTT; CDR3aa: CASSSTDRADTQYF
len: 19; j_gene: TRBJ2-6; v_gene: TRBV5-1; abundance: .; d_gene: .; CDR3nt: TGCGCCAGCAGCTTGATCTACGGGGGTCTTAGGTCTGGGGCCAACGTCCTGACTTTC; CDR3aa: CASSLIYGGLRSGANVLTF
len: 15; j_gene: TRBJ2-7; v_gene: TRBV4-2; abundance: .; d_gene: .; CDR3nt: TGTGCCAGCAGCCAAGACGGGGGCCTCGGATACGAGCAGTACTTC; CDR3aa: CASSQDGGLGYEQYF
len: 16; j_gene: TRBJ1-2; v_gene: TRBV7-3; abundance: .; d_gene: .; CDR3nt: TGTGCCAGCAGCTTAACTTCCGGGGCAGCTAACTATGGCTACACCTTC; CDR3aa: CASSLTSGAANYGYTF
len: 20; j_gene: TRBJ2-6; v_gene: TRBV4-3; abundance: .; d_gene: TRBD1; CDR3nt: TGCGCCAGCAGCCAAGCATCATTTACAGGGGGCTTCTCTGGGGCCAACGTCCTGACTTTC; CDR3aa: CASSQASFTGGFSGANVLTF
len: 14; j_gene: TRBJ1-2; v_gene: TRBV7-3; abundance: .; d_gene: TRBD1; CDR3nt: TGTGCCAGCAGCCTCTCCGGGACAGGGGGAAGCTACACCTTC; CDR3aa: CASSLSGTGGSYTF
len: 17; j_gene: TRBJ2-7; v_gene: TRBV7-2; abundance: .; d_gene: TRBD2; CDR3nt: TGTGCCAGCAGCTTCGCGGGGGGCCCCGGGACAAGCTACGAGCAGTACTTC; CDR3aa: CASSFAGGPGTSYEQYF
len: 16; j_gene: TRBJ2-3; v_gene: TRBV4-3; abundance: .; d_gene: .; CDR3nt: TGCGCCAGCAGCCAAGCCCAAGGCACAAACACAGATACGCAGTATTTT; CDR3aa: CASSQAQGTNTDTQYF